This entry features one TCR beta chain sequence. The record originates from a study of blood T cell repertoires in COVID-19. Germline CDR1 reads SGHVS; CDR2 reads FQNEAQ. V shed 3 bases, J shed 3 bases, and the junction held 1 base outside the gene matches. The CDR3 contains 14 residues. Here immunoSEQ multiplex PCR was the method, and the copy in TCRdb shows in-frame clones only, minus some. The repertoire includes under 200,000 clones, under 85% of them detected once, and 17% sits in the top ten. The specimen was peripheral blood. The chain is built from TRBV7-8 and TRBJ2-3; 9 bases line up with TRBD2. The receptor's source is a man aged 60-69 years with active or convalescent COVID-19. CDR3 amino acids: CASSFTSGTDTQYF. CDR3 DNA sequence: TGTGCCAGCAGCTTTACTAGCGGGACAGATACGCAGTATTTT. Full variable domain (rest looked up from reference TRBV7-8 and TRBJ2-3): GAGVSQSPRYKVAKRGQDVALRCDPISGHVSLFWYQQALGQGPEFLTYFQNEAQLDKSGLPSDRFFAERPEGSVSTLKIQRTQQEDSAVYLCASSFTSGTDTQYFGPGTRLTVL.